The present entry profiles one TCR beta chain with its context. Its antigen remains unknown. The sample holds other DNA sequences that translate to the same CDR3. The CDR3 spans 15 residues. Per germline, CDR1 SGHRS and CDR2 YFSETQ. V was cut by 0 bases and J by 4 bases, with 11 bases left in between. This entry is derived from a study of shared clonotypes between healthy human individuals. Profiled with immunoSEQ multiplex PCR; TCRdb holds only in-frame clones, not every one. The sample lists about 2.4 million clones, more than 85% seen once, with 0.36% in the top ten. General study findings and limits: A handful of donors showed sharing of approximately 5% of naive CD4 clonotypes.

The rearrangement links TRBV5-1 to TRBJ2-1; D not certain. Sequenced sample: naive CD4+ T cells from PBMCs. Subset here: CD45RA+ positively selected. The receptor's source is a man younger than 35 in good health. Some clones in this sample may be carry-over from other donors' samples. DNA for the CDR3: TGCGCCAGCAGCTTGGCTGGCGGCCTTTACAATGAGCAGTTCTTC. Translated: CASSLAGGLYNEQFF.